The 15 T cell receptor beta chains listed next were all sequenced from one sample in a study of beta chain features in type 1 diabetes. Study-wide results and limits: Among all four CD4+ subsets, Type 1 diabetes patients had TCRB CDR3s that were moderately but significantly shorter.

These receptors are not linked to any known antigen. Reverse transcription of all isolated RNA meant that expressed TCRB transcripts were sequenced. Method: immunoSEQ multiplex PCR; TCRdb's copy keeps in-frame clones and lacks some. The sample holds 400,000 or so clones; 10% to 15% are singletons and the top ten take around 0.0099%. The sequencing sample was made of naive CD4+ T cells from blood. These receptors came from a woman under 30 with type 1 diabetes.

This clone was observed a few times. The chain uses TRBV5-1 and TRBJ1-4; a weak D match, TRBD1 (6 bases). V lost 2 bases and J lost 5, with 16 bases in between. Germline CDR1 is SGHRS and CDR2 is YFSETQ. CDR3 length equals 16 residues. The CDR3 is CASSLPRGTRNEKLFF. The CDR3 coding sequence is TGCGCCAGCAGCTTACCCCGTGGGACAAGAAATGAAAAACTGTTTTTT.

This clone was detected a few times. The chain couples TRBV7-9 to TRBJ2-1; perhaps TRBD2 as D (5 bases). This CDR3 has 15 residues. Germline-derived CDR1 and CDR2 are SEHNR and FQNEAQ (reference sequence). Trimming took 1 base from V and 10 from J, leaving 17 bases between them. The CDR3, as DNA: TGTGCCAGCAGCTTAGGGACTCTCGCGGCCGAGGAGCAGTTCTTC. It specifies CASSLGTLAAEEQFF.

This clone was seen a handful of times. This chain's CDR3 is CASSQSETGDKRFYEQYF. Written as DNA, the CDR3 is TGCGCCAGCAGTCAGTCAGAGACAGGGGATAAAAGATTCTACGAGCAGTACTTC. The chain links TRBV23-1 to TRBJ2-7, with 8 bases aligning to TRBD1. TRBV23-1 is an ORF, and what it does is uncertain. This CDR3 comprises 18 residues. The ends lost 3 bases at V and 3 bases at J; junction bases unmatched: 16.

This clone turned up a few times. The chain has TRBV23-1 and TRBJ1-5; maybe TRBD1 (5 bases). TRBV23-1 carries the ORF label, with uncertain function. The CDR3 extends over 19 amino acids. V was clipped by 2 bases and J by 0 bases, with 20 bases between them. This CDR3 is CASSQGWGREADSNQPQHF. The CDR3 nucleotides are TGCGCCAGCAGTCAAGGTTGGGGCAGGGAGGCGGATAGCAATCAGCCCCAGCATTTT.

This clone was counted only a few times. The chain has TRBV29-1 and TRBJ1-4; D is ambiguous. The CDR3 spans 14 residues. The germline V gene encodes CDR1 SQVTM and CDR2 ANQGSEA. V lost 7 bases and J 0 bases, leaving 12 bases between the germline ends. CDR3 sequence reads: CSAPGKPTNEKLFF. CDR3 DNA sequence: TGCAGCGCCCCCGGGAAACCAACTAATGAAAAACTGTTTTTT. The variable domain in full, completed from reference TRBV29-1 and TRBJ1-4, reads SAVISQKPSRDICQRGTSLTIQCQVDSQVTMMFWYRQQPGQSLTLIATANQGSEATYESGFVIDKFPISRPNLTFSTLTVSNMSPEDSSIYLCSAPGKPTNEKLFFGSGTQLSVL.

In nucleotides, the CDR3 is TGTGCCAGCAGCTTTGGCGGGAGTGACGATACGCAGTATTTT. The encoded protein is CASSFGGSDDTQYF. The gene calls are TRBV7-2 and TRBJ2-3; 7 bases map to TRBD2. The trim removed 3 bases at V and 6 bases at J, leaving 6 bases unmatched. This CDR3 region has 14 residues. The germline CDR1 and CDR2 sequences are SGHTA and FQGNSA.

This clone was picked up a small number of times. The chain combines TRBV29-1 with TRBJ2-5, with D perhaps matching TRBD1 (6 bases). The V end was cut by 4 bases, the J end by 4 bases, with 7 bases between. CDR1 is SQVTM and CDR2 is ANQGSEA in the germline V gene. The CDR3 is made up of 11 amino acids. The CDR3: CSVGGGETQYF. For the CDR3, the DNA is TGCAGCGTTGGAGGGGGAGAGACCCAGTACTTC.

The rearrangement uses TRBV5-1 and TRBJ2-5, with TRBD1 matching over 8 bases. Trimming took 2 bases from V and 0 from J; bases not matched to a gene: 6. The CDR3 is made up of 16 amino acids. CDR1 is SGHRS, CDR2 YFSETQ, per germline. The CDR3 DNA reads TGCGCCAGCAGCTTATTCCGACAGGGGAACCAAGAGACCCAGTACTTC. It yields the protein CASSLFRQGNQETQYF.

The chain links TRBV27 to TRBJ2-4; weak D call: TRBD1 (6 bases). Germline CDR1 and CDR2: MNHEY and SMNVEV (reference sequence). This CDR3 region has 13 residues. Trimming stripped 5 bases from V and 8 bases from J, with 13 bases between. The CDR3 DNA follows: TGTGCCAGCAGTCGACAGGAGCTGGACATTCAGTACTTC. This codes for CASSRQELDIQYF.

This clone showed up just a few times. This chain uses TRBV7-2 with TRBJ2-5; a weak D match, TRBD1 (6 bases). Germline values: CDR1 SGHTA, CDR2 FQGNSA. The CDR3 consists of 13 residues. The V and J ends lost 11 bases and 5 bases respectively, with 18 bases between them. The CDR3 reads CALGGGGAETQYF. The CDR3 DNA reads TGTGCCCTAGGGGGTGGGGGCGCGGAGACCCAGTACTTC.

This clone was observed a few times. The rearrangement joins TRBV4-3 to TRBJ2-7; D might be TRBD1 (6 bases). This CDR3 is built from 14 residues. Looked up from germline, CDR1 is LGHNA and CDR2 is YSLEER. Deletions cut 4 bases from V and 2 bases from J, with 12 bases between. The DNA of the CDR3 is TGCGCCAGCAGCCGGGACCGACAGGCCTACGAGCAGTACTTC. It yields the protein CASSRDRQAYEQYF.

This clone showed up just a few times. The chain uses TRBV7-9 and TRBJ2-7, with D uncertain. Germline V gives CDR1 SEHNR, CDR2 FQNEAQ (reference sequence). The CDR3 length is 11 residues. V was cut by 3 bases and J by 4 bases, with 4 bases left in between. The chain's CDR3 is CASSFQYEQYF. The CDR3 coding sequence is TGTGCCAGCAGCTTCCAGTACGAGCAGTACTTC.

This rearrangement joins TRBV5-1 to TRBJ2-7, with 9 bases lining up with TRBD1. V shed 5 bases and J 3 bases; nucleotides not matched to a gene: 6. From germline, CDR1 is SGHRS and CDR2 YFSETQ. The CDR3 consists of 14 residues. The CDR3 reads CASRAGTGNYEQYF. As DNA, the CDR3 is TGCGCCAGCAGGGCCGGGACAGGGAACTACGAGCAGTACTTC.

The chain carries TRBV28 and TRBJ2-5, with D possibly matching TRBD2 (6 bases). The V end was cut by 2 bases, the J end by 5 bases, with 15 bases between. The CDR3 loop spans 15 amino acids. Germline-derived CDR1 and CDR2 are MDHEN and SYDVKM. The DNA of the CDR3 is TGTGCCAGCAGTTTACCCGGGACTCCCTTCGAGACCCAGTACTTC. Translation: CASSLPGTPFETQYF.

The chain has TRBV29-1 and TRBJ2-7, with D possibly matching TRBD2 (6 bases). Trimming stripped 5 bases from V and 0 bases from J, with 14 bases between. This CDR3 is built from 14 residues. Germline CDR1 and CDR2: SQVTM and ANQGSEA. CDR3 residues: CSVQEGGSSYEQYF. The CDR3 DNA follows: TGCAGCGTTCAGGAGGGAGGAAGCTCCTACGAGCAGTACTTC.